This passage covers 14 T cell receptor beta chains from one sample sequenced in a study of blood T cell repertoires in COVID-19. The table came from immunoSEQ multiplex PCR; TCRdb's copy has only in-frame clones and leaves some out. This repertoire shows roughly 270,000 clones, approximately 88% found once; its top ten account for over 8%. Sequenced: peripheral blood. These receptors all come from a man between 18 and 35 years old with active or convalescent COVID-19.

This chain uses TRBV5-6 with TRBJ2-3; TRBD2 might be the D (5 bases). Trimming removed 1 base from V and 5 bases from J, with 11 bases in between. This CDR3 has 14 amino acids. Germline V gene sequence: CDR1 SGHDT, CDR2 YYEEEE. The CDR3 DNA reads as TGTGCCAGCAGCTTGTTGTTGGCGGGAGATACGCAGTATTTT. Translated: CASSLLLAGDTQYF.

With respect to this clone: Other DNA sequences in the same sample also yield this CDR3. The chain combines TRBV9 with TRBJ2-1; 7 bases line up with TRBD1. J gave up 1 base and V 2 bases, and 3 bases lay outside the gene matches. The CDR3 consists of 15 residues. CDR1 is SGDLS, CDR2 YYNGEE, per germline. The CDR3 sequence: CASSVAGGSYNEQFF. The CDR3 region has the DNA TGTGCCAGCAGCGTCGCAGGGGGTTCCTACAATGAGCAGTTCTTC.

The chain uses TRBV3-1 (or the pseudogene TRBV3-2) and TRBJ1-2, with 8 bases identical to TRBD1. CDR1 and CDR2 (germline): LGHDT, YNNKEL (reference sequence). CDR3 size: 13 residues. Germline trimming cut 6 bases from V and 6 bases from J; bases unmatched to any gene: 6. Here the CDR3 DNA reads TGTGCCAGCAGGACAGGGGTCGAGGATGGCTACACCTTC. Its translation: CASRTGVEDGYTF.

The chain uses TRBV6-4 and TRBJ1-1, with unresolved D. The CDR3 has 14 amino acids. V dropped 2 bases and J dropped 11 bases, with 18 bases sitting between them. CDR1 and CDR2 (germline): MRHNA, SNTAGT. CDR3 DNA sequence: TGTGCCAGCAGTGACACGAGGGAGCCGTACCGCGCTTTCTTT. Its protein product is CASSDTREPYRAFF.

The gene calls are TRBV2 and TRBJ1-2, with 7 bases matching TRBD1. This CDR3 is 14 amino acids long. Germline-derived CDR1 and CDR2 are SNHLY and FYNNEI. The trim removed 10 bases at V and 1 base at J, leaving 9 bases unmatched. CDR3 in DNA: TGTGCCATCAGAGGACAGGTGAATAACTATGGCTACACCTTC. It encodes CAIRGQVNNYGYTF. Together with reference TRBV2 and TRBJ1-2, the CDR3 gives the full variable domain: EPEVTQTPSHQVTQMGQEVILRCVPISNHLYFYWYRQILGQKVEFLVSFYNNEISEKSEIFDDQFSVERPDGSNFTLKIRSTKLEDSAMYFCAIRGQVNNYGYTFGSGTRLTVV.

This rearrangement joins TRBV3-1 (or the pseudogene TRBV3-2) to TRBJ2-1; TRBD2 matches at 7 bases. V shed 3 bases and J 4 bases; nucleotides not matched to a gene: 9. The CDR3 is 16 amino acids. The germline V gene has CDR1 LGHDT and CDR2 YNNKEL (reference sequence). In nucleotides, the CDR3 is TGTGCCAGCAGCCACGAGCGACTAGCAGTTTACAATGAGCAGTTCTTC. It translates to CASSHERLAVYNEQFF.

J is TRBJ1-1 and V is TRBV28, with D possibly being TRBD1 (6 bases). The CDR3 sequence is 13 residues long. Germline CDR1 MDHEN, CDR2 SYDVKM. Between the trimmed V and J ends, which lost 10 bases and 0 bases, there was a span of 12 bases. CDR3 sequence: CATEDRMNTEAFF. The CDR3 bases are TGTGCCACCGAGGACAGAATGAACACTGAAGCTTTCTTT.

V usage is TRBV7-9 and J usage is TRBJ2-5; the D gene is possibly TRBD1 (7 bases). Germline V CDR1 and CDR2: SEHNR, FQNEAQ (reference sequence). CDR3 size: 17 residues. Trimming cost V 1 base and J 1 base, with 16 bases left between them. The CDR3 sequence is CASSLVVLEGAQETQYF. CDR3 DNA: TGTGCCAGCAGCTTAGTAGTACTGGAGGGGGCCCAAGAGACCCAGTACTTC.

The rearrangement links TRBV27 to TRBJ2-7; no reliable D call. The germline CDR1 and CDR2 sequences are MNHEY and SMNVEV (reference sequence). The CDR3 loop spans 12 amino acids. V was cut by 8 bases and J by 0 bases, with 8 bases left in between. The CDR3 DNA is TGTGCCAGCCGAGGAAACTCCTACGAGCAGTACTTC. This codes for CASRGNSYEQYF.

The chain is built from TRBV27 and TRBJ2-7; unclear D gene. The CDR3 spans 13 residues. V was clipped by 3 bases and J by 1 base, with 7 bases between them. Germline CDR1 is MNHEY and CDR2 is SMNVEV (reference sequence). CDR3 loop: CASSLRASYEQYF. In nucleotides, the CDR3 is TGTGCCAGCAGTTTGAGAGCTTCCTACGAGCAGTACTTC.

This clone was recorded at least ten times. This sample includes further DNA sequences coding for the same CDR3. This sequence joins TRBV5-6 and TRBJ2-7; maybe TRBD1 (6 bases). The germline V gene has CDR1 SGHDT and CDR2 YYEEEE. Trimming pared 0 bases from V and 3 bases from J, leaving 10 bases between. The CDR3 totals 14 residues. CDR3 coding DNA: TGTGCCAGCAGCTTGGCCACAGGGTTCTACGAGCAGTACTTC. Protein sequence: CASSLATGFYEQYF.

The chain links TRBV2 to TRBJ1-4; D gene uncertain. Germline CDR1 SNHLY, CDR2 FYNNEI. V lost 3 bases and J 4 bases, leaving 9 bases between the germline ends. This CDR3 has 14 amino acids. The CDR3 nucleotides are TGTGCCAGCAGTGAGGGCCCGGTTAATGAAAAACTGTTTTTT. The encoded protein is CASSEGPVNEKLFF. Filled out from reference TRBV2 and TRBJ1-4, the complete variable domain reads EPEVTQTPSHQVTQMGQEVILRCVPISNHLYFYWYRQILGQKVEFLVSFYNNEISEKSEIFDDQFSVERPDGSNFTLKIRSTKLEDSAMYFCASSEGPVNEKLFFGSGTQLSVL.

The chain joins TRBV29-1 to TRBJ1-2; maybe TRBD1 (6 bases). The CDR3 contains 12 residues. Between the trimmed V and J ends, which lost 3 bases and 6 bases, there was a span of 11 bases. Germline CDR1 and CDR2: SQVTM and ANQGSEA. The DNA of the CDR3 is TGCAGCGTTGAGGACAACAGGGATGGCTACACCTTC. Protein: CSVEDNRDGYTF.

J is TRBJ1-5 and V is TRBV27; perhaps TRBD1 as D (5 bases). This CDR3 region has 14 residues. The germline gives CDR1 MNHEY, CDR2 SMNVEV (reference sequence). The ends were cut back, 3 bases at V and 6 bases at J, with 12 bases in the middle. The CDR3 region is CASSLGGGAQPQHF. The CDR3 DNA follows: TGTGCCAGCAGTTTGGGCGGGGGAGCTCAGCCCCAGCATTTT.